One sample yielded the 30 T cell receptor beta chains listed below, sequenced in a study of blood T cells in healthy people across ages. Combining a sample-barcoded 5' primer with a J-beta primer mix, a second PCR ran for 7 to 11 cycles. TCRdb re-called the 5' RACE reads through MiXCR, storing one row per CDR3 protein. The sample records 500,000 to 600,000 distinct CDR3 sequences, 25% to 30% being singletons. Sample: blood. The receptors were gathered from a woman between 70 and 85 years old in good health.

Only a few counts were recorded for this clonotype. The CDR3 region is CASSVAQRVDEQFF. The CDR3 bases are TGTGCCAGCAGCGTAGCTCAACGCGTAGATGAGCAGTTCTTC. The chain joins TRBV9 to TRBJ2-1; D uncertain. The CDR3 extends over 14 amino acids. The V end lost 0 bases, the J end lost 8 bases, and 12 bases lay between the germline ends. Germline V gene lookup returns CDR1 SGDLS and CDR2 YYNGEE.

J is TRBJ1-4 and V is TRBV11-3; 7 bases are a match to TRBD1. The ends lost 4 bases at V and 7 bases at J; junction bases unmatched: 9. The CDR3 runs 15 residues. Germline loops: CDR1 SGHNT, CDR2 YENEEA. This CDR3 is CASSSRGTAGEKLFF. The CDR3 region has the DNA TGTGCCAGCAGCTCCCGAGGGACAGCTGGTGAAAAACTGTTTTTT.

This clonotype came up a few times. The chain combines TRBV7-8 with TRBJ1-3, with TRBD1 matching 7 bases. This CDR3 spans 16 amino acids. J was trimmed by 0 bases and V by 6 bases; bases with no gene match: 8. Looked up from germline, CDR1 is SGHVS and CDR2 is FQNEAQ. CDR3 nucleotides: TGTGCCAGCAGTCAGAACAGGGGCCTCTCTGGAAACACCATATATTTT. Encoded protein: CASSQNRGLSGNTIYF.

This chain's CDR3 is CSARDLPGLAGYEQYF. Written as DNA, the CDR3 is TGCAGTGCTAGAGATCTTCCCGGCCTAGCGGGATACGAGCAGTACTTC. The rearrangement uses TRBV20-1 and TRBJ2-7; 9 nucleotides align to TRBD2. CDR1 is DFQATT, CDR2 SNEGSKA, per germline (reference sequence). The CDR3 is 16 residues long. J lost 4 bases, V lost 0 bases, and 10 bases had no gene match.

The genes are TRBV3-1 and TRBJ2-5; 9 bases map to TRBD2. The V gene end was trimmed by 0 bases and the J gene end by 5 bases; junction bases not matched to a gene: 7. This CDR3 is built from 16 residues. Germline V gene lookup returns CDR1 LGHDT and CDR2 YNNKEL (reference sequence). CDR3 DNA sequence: TGTGCCAGCAGCCAAGATCCCGCGGGGGGGTTGGAGACCCAGTACTTC. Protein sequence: CASSQDPAGGLETQYF.

The CDR3 here is CASSRVGPRNNSPLHF. The CDR3 nucleotides read TGTGCCAGCAGCCGCGTCGGGCCGCGAAATAATTCACCCCTCCACTTT. The rearrangement links TRBV14 to TRBJ1-6; D is ambiguous. In germline, CDR1 is SGHDN, CDR2 FVKESK. Trimming cost V 4 bases and J 5 bases, with 15 bases left between them. CDR3 length equals 16 residues.

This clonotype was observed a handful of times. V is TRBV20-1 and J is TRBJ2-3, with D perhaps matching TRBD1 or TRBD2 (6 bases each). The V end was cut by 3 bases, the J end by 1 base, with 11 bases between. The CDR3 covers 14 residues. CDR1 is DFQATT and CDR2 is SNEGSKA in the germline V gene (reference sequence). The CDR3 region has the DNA TGCAGTGCTAGGACCGGGGGCCGCACAGATACGCAGTATTTT. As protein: CSARTGGRTDTQYF.

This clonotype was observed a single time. The CDR3 bases are TGCAGTGCTAGAGGTTCGTTTTCCCTTAACCTGAAAGCTTTCTTT. Translated: CSARGSFSLNLKAFF. The chain uses TRBV20-1 and TRBJ1-1; no clear D. V was trimmed by 1 base and J by 9 bases, leaving 21 bases between them. The CDR3 loop spans 15 amino acids. Germline CDR1 reads DFQATT; CDR2 reads SNEGSKA (reference sequence).

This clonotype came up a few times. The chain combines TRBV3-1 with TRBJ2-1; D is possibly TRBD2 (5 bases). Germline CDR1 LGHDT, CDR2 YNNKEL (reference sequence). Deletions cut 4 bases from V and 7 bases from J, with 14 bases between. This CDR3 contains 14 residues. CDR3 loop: CASSLLGVANEQFF. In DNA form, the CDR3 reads TGTGCCAGCAGCCTTCTCGGGGTGGCAAATGAGCAGTTCTTC.

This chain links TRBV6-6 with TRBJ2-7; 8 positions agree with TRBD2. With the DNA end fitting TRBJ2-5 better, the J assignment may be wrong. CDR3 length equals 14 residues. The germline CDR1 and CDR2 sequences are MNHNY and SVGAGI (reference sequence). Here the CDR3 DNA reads TGTGCCAGCACTCTAGCGGGCGGCCAAGAGACCCAGTACTTC. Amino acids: CASTLAGGQETQYF.

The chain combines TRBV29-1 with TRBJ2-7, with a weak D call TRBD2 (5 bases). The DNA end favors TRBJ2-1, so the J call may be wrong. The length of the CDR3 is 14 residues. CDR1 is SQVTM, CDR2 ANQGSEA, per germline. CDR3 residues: CSVADRTGLNEQFF. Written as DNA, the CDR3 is TGCAGCGTTGCGGATCGAACGGGGTTGAATGAGCAGTTCTTC.

The CDR3 region has the DNA TGTGCCAGCAGCTTAGCGGTTGCGGCAGTCTACGAGCAGTACTTC. Protein product: CASSLAVAAVYEQYF. The chain has TRBV7-2 and TRBJ2-7; D call uncertain. The CDR3 covers 15 residues. The V end lost 0 bases, the J end lost 3 bases, and 12 bases lay between the germline ends. Germline V gives CDR1 SGHTA, CDR2 FQGNSA.

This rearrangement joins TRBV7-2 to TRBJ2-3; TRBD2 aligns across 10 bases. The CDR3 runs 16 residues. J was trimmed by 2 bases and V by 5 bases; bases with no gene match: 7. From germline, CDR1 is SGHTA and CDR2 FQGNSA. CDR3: CASSTQRGGPTDTQYF. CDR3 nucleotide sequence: TGTGCCAGCAGCACTCAGCGGGGGGGCCCCACAGATACGCAGTATTTT. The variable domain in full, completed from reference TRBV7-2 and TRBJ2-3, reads GAGVSQSPSNKVTEKGKDVELRCDPISGHTALYWYRQSLGQGLEFLIYFQGNSAPDKSGLPSDRFSAERTGGSVSTLTIQRTQQEDSAVYLCASSTQRGGPTDTQYFGPGTRLTVL.

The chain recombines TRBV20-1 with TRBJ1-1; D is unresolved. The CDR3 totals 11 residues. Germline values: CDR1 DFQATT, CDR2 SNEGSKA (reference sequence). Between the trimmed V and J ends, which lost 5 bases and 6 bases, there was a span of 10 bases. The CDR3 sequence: CSAPAGSEAFF. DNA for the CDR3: TGCAGTGCTCCCGCAGGCTCTGAAGCTTTCTTT.

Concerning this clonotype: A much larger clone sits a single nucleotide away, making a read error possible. DNA of the CDR3: TGCGCCAGCAGCCAAGAGATGGTAAGGGCTGGGGCCAACGTCCCGACTTTC. Its protein product is CASSQEMVRAGANVPTF. This sequence joins TRBV4-3 and TRBJ2-6; the D gene is possibly TRBD1 (5 bases). The CDR3 runs 17 residues. Germline values: CDR1 LGHNA, CDR2 YSLEER.

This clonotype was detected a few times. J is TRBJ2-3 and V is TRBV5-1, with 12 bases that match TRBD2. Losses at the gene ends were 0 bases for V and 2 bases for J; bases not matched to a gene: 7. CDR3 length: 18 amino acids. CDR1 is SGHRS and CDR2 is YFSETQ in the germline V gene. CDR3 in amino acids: CASSLVPSGGGITDTQYF. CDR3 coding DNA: TGCGCCAGCAGCTTGGTGCCTAGCGGGGGGGGCATCACAGATACGCAGTATTTT. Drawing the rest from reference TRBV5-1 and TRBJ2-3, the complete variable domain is KAGVTQTPRYLIKTRGQQVTLSCSPISGHRSVSWYQQTPGQGLQFLFEYFSETQRNKGNFPGRFSGRQFSNSRSEMNVSTLELGDSALYLCASSLVPSGGGITDTQYFGPGTRLTVL.

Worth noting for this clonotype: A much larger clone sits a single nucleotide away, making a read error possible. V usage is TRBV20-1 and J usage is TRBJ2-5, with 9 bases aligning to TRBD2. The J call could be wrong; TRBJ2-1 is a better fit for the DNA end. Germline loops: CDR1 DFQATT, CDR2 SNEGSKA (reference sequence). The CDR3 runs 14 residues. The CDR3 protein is CSARGVAGDNEQFF. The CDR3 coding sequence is TGCAGTGCTAGAGGAGTAGCGGGGGACAATGAGCAGTTCTTC.

The CDR3 spells CSARQGFGETQYF. DNA for the CDR3: TGCAGTGCTAGACAGGGTTTTGGGGAGACCCAGTACTTC. The chain is built from TRBV20-1 and TRBJ2-5; possibly TRBD1 for D (5 bases). Looked up from germline, CDR1 is DFQATT and CDR2 is SNEGSKA (reference sequence). Trimming pared 2 bases from V and 5 bases from J, leaving 12 bases between. The CDR3 extends over 13 amino acids.

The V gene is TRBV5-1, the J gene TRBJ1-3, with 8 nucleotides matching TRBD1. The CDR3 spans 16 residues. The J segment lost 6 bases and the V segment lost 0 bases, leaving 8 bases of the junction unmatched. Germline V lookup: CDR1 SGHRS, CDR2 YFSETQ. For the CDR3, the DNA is TGCGCCAGCAGCTTGGGGACAGGGACAGGTGAAAACACCATATATTTT. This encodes CASSLGTGTGENTIYF.

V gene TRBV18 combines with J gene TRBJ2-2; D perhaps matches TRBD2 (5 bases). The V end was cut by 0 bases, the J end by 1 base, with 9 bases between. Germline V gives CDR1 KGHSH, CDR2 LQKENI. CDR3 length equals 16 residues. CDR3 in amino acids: CASSPPRGLNTGELFF. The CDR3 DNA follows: TGTGCCAGCTCACCACCCCGGGGATTGAACACCGGGGAGCTGTTTTTT.

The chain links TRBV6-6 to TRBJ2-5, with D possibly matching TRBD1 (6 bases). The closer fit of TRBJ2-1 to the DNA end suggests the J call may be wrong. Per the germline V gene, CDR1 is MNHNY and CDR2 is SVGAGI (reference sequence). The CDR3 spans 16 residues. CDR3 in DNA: TGTGCCAGCAGTTACTCAAGGGGGAGAAGGAACAATGAGCAGTTCTTC. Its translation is CASSYSRGRRNNEQFF.

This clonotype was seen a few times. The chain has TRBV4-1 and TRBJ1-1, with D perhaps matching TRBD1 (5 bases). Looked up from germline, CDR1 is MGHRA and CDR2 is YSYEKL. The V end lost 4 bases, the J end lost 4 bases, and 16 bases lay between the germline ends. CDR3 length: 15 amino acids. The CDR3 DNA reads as TGCGCCAGCAGCCTGCAACAGGAGGACGGCACTGAAGCTTTCTTT. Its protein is CASSLQQEDGTEAFF.

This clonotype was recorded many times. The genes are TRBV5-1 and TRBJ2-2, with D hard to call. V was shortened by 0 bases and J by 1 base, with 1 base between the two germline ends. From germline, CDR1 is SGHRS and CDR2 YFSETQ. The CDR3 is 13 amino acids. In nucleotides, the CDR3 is TGCGCCAGCAGCTTGGGGAACACCGGGGAGCTGTTTTTT. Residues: CASSLGNTGELFF.

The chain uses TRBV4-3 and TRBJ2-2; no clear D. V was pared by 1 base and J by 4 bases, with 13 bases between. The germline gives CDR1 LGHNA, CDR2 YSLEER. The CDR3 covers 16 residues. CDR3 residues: CASSQGASIFTGELFF. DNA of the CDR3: TGCGCCAGCAGCCAAGGTGCGAGCATATTCACCGGGGAGCTGTTTTTT.

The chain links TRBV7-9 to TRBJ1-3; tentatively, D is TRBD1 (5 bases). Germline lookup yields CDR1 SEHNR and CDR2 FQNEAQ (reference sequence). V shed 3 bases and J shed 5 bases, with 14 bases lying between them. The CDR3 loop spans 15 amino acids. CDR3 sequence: CASSLGRGERNTIYF. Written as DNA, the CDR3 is TGTGCCAGCAGCTTGGGGCGAGGGGAGAGAAACACCATATATTTT.

CDR3 protein: CASSPPLQGNRGGKKRDTQYF. The DNA for the CDR3 is TGTGCCAGCAGTCCCCCATTACAGGGGAATAGAGGGGGAAAGAAAAGGGATACGCAGTATTTT. V gene TRBV6-1 combines with J gene TRBJ2-3; TRBD1 aligns across 7 bases. The CDR3 contains 21 residues. J was trimmed by 6 bases and V by 5 bases; bases with no gene match: 29. In germline, CDR1 is MNHNS, CDR2 SASEGT.

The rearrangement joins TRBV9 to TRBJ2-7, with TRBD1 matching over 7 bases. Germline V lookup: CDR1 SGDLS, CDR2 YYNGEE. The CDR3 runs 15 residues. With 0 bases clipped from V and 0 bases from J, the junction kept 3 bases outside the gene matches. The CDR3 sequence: CASSVGDRSSYEQYF. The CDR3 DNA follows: TGTGCCAGCAGCGTAGGGGACAGAAGCTCCTACGAGCAGTACTTC.

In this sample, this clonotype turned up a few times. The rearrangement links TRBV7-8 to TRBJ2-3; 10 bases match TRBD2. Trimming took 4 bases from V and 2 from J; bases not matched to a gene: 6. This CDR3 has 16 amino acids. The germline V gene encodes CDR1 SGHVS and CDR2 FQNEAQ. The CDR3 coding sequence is TGTGCCAGCAGCTCGAGAACTAGCGGGAACACAGATACGCAGTATTTT. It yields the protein CASSSRTSGNTDTQYF.

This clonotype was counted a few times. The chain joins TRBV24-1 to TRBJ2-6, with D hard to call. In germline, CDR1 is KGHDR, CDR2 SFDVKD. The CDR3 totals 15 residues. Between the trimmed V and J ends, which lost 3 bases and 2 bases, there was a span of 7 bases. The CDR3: CATSDRLAGANVLTF. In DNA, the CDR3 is TGTGCCACCAGTGATCGACTGGCTGGGGCCAACGTCCTGACTTTC.

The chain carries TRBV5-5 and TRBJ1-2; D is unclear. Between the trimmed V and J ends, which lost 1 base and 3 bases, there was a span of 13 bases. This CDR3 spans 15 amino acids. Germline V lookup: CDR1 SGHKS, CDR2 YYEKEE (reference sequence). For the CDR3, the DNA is TGTGCCAGCAGCTTGATTGTAGGGAGGGACTATGGCTACACCTTC. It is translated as CASSLIVGRDYGYTF.